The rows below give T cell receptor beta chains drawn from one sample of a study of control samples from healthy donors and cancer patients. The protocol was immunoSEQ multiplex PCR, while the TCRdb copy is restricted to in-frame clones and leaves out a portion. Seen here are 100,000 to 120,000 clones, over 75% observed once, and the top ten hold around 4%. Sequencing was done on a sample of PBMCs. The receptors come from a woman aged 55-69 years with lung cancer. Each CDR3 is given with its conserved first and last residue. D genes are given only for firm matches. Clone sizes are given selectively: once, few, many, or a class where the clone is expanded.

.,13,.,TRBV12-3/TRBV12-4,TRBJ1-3,TGTGCCAGCAGTTTAGTCGGGGGAAACACCATATATTTT,CASSLVGGNTIYF
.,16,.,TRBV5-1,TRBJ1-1,TGCGCCAGCAGCTTGTTCCCGGGACGAGTGAACACTGAAGCTTTCTTT,CASSLFPGRVNTEAFF
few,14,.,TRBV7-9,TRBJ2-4,TGTGCCAGCAGCTTAGAGATGGAGAAAAACATTCAGTACTTC,CASSLEMEKNIQYF
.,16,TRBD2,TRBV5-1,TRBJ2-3,TGCGCCAGCAGCGACCTAGCGGGAGGGCTCACAGATACGCAGTATTTT,CASSDLAGGLTDTQYF
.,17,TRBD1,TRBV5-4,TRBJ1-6,TGTGCCAGCAGCTTGGGGGGGAACAGGGGGCTAGACTCACCCCTCCACTTT,CASSLGGNRGLDSPLHF
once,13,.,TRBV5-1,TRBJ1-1,TGCGCCAGCAGTACCAGGGCGAACACTGAAGCTTTCTTT,CASSTRANTEAFF
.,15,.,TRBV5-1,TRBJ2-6,TGCGCCAGCAGCTCGACACCATCTGGGGCCAACGTCCTGACTTTC,CASSSTPSGANVLTF
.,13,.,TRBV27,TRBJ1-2,TGTGCCAGCAGTTTAACAGGAAGCTATGGCTACACCTTC,CASSLTGSYGYTF
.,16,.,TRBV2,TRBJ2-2,TGTGCCAGCAGCGCGGACAGACTCAAGAACACCGGGGAGCTGTTTTTT,CASSADRLKNTGELFF
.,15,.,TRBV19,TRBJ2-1,TGTGCCAGTAGTATATGGTTCGGGCTATACAATGAGCAGTTCTTC,CASSIWFGLYNEQFF
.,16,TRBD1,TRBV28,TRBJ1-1,TGTGCCAGCAGCACCGCCGCAGGGGGCATGCACACTGAAGCTTTCTTT,CASSTAAGGMHTEAFF
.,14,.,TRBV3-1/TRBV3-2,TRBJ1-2,TGTGCCAGCAGTCTAGGGAGCCACACTTATGGCTACACCTTC,CASSLGSHTYGYTF
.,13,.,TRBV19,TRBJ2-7,TGTGCCAGTAGGGACTCCCAAGGGGACGAGCAGTACTTC,CASRDSQGDEQYF
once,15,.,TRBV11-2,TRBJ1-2,TGTGCCAGCAGCTTAGGTCCAGAGATAAACTATGGCTACACCTTC,CASSLGPEINYGYTF
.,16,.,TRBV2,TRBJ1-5,TGTGCCAGCAGTGATCAAGGGCAGGCTAACAATCAGCCCCAGCATTTT,CASSDQGQANNQPQHF
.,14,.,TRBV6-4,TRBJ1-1,TGTGCCAGCAGTGCCGGGGGGGGCCACACTGAAGCTTTCTTT,CASSAGGGHTEAFF
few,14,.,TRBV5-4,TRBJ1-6,TGTGCCAGCAGCTTGGACAGGGACGGGTCACCCCTCCACTTT,CASSLDRDGSPLHF
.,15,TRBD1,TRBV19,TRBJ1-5,TGTGCCAGTAGTAAGGACAGGGGAGACAATCAGCCCCAGCATTTT,CASSKDRGDNQPQHF
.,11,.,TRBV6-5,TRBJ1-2,TGTGCCAGCAGTGACTCCTATGGCTACACCTTC,CASSDSYGYTF
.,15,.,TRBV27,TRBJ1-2,TGTGCCAGCAGTTTGCGAGAGGGGGGGAACTATGGCTACACCTTC,CASSLREGGNYGYTF